One and the same sample provided the 30 T cell receptor beta chains below, sequenced in a study of T cell responses to AZD1222 COVID-19 vaccine. Repertoires were generated with immunoSEQ multiplex PCR, while TCRdb's copy carries only in-frame clones and drops some. The table lists under 150,000 clones, around nine tenths of them singletons. This sample comprised peripheral blood, obtained 28 days after the second AZD1222 dose. The receptors stem from an adult who received the AZD1222 COVID-19 vaccine.

V gene TRBV30 combines with J gene TRBJ1-1; maybe TRBD1 (6 bases). The V gene's germline CDR1 is GTSNPN and CDR2 SVGIG (reference sequence). With 1 base removed from V and 9 bases from J, the gap between germline ends came to 9 bases. This CDR3 is built from 11 residues. CDR3 coding DNA: TGTGCCTGGAGTGCTCGGGGGCAAGCTTTCTTT. It translates to CAWSARGQAFF.

The gene calls are TRBV4-3 and TRBJ2-1; a possible D gene is TRBD1 (5 bases). Germline CDR1 and CDR2: LGHNA and YSLEER. The CDR3 spans 14 residues. V gave up 0 bases and J gave up 6 bases, with 9 bases separating them. CDR3 region: CASSQEGAGNEQFF. DNA of the CDR3: TGCGCCAGCAGCCAAGAAGGGGCAGGCAATGAGCAGTTCTTC.

V gene TRBV18 combines with J gene TRBJ1-3; tentative D call: TRBD1 (6 bases). The CDR3 sequence is 16 residues long. Trimming left V 3 bases short and J 0 bases short, with 12 bases between. Germline V gene lookup returns CDR1 KGHSH and CDR2 LQKENI. CDR3 amino acids: CASSPRDTSSGNTIYF. CDR3 in DNA: TGTGCCAGCTCACCTCGGGACACAAGCTCTGGAAACACCATATATTTT. Variable domain in full (rest from reference TRBV18 and TRBJ1-3): NAGVMQNPRHLVRRRGQEARLRCSPMKGHSHVYWYRQLPEEGLKFMVYLQKENIIDESGMPKERFSAEFPKEGPSILRIQQVVRGDSAAYFCASSPRDTSSGNTIYFGEGSWLTVV.

In this sample, this clone turned up once. The gene calls are TRBV25-1 and TRBJ1-2; a possible D gene is TRBD1 (5 bases). The CDR3 is 16 amino acids. The germline V gene encodes CDR1 MGHDK and CDR2 SYGVNS. The germline V and J ends were trimmed by 6 bases and 2 bases, with 19 bases remaining between them. CDR3 DNA sequence: TGTGCCAGCAGCGGAGGGACGGCGCAAGGGAACTATGGCTACACCTTC. Translating gives CASSGGTAQGNYGYTF.

This chain links TRBV6-5 with TRBJ1-5; 8 positions match TRBD1. Per germline, CDR1 MNHEY and CDR2 SVGAGI. This CDR3 is built from 14 residues. The V segment lost 7 bases and the J segment 7 bases; nucleotides outside the gene matches: 9. CDR3 bases: TGTGCCAGCAAGATGAGGGGGGACAGGCAGCCCCAGCATTTT. Translating it yields CASKMRGDRQPQHF.

This chain connects TRBV6-2 or TRBV6-3 to TRBJ1-5; possibly TRBD1 for D (6 bases). V lost 6 bases and J 0 bases, leaving 18 bases between the germline ends. CDR1 and CDR2 from the germline V gene are MNHEY and SVGEGT. The CDR3 has 17 residues. CDR3 sequence (DNA): TGTGCCAGCAGCCCTGATCGGACAGATTATAGCAATCAGCCCCAGCATTTT. Translated: CASSPDRTDYSNQPQHF.

The V call is TRBV12-5, the J call TRBJ1-3; D not certain. CDR1 and CDR2 (germline): LGHNT, FRNRAP. V gave up 6 bases and J gave up 3 bases, with 15 bases separating them. This CDR3 has 15 amino acids. The CDR3 bases are TGTGCTAGTGGACGCGAAGGGTACGGTGGAAACACCATATATTTT. Protein product: CASGREGYGGNTIYF.

The genes are TRBV11-2 and TRBJ2-7; 9 bases are a match to TRBD1. Germline V gene lookup returns CDR1 SGHAT and CDR2 FQNNGV. The CDR3 runs to 16 residues. The V segment lost 2 bases and the J segment 0 bases; nucleotides outside the gene matches: 5. CDR3 in amino acids: CASSLWGQGNSYEQYF. CDR3 nucleotides: TGTGCCAGCAGCTTATGGGGACAGGGCAACTCCTACGAGCAGTACTTC.

The chain joins TRBV6-2 or TRBV6-3 to TRBJ1-2; 7 nucleotides align to TRBD1. The germline CDR1 and CDR2 sequences are MNHEY and SVGEGT. J gave up 0 bases and V 6 bases, and 13 bases lay outside the gene matches. The CDR3 loop spans 17 amino acids. Here the CDR3 reads CASSVSEGARANYGYTF. In DNA, the CDR3 is TGTGCCAGCAGCGTCTCAGAGGGGGCAAGGGCTAACTATGGCTACACCTTC.

The chain couples TRBV5-1 to TRBJ2-2; no firm D call. The V gene lost 0 bases and the J gene lost 8 bases, with 14 bases spanning the gap. Germline-derived CDR1 and CDR2 are SGHRS and YFSETQ. The CDR3 extends over 15 amino acids. CDR3 in amino acids: CASSLEVMPAGELFF. The DNA for the CDR3 is TGCGCCAGCAGCTTGGAGGTTATGCCAGCGGGGGAGCTGTTTTTT.

The rearrangement joins TRBV6-5 to TRBJ1-4; the D gene is possibly TRBD1 (5 bases). V dropped 8 bases and J dropped 9 bases, with 16 bases sitting between them. Germline V gene sequence: CDR1 MNHEY, CDR2 SVGAGI. The CDR3 extends over 13 amino acids. The CDR3 sequence is CASAEEGLQKLFF. In DNA, the CDR3 is TGTGCCAGCGCCGAGGAGGGGTTGCAAAAACTGTTTTTT.

This chain links TRBV2 with TRBJ2-7; 7 bases match TRBD2. The CDR3 runs 15 residues. CDR1 is SNHLY, CDR2 FYNNEI, per germline. Germline trimming cut 2 bases from V and 4 bases from J; bases unmatched to any gene: 8. The CDR3 nucleotides are TGTGCCAGCAGTGAACTCGGCGGGAGTAAATACGAGCAGTACTTC. Its translation: CASSELGGSKYEQYF.

The V and J genes are TRBV5-1 and TRBJ1-2; the match to TRBD1 covers 12 bases. CDR1 and CDR2 from the germline V gene are SGHRS and YFSETQ. CDR3 length: 14 residues. Trimming at V came to 6 bases and at J to 7 bases, leaving 7 bases not matched to a gene. CDR3 region: CASNPGQGAGGYTF. CDR3 nucleotides: TGCGCCAGCAACCCGGGACAGGGGGCAGGTGGCTACACCTTC. The full variable domain, its missing parts supplied by reference TRBV5-1 and TRBJ1-2, is KAGVTQTPRYLIKTRGQQVTLSCSPISGHRSVSWYQQTPGQGLQFLFEYFSETQRNKGNFPGRFSGRQFSNSRSEMNVSTLELGDSALYLCASNPGQGAGGYTFGSGTRLTVV.

The genes are TRBV25-1 and TRBJ1-4, with D perhaps matching TRBD1 (5 bases). The V end lost 1 base, the J end lost 8 bases, and 14 bases lay between the germline ends. The CDR3 totals 15 residues. The germline gives CDR1 MGHDK, CDR2 SYGVNS. The CDR3 is CASSEWGEVKEKLFF. CDR3 coding DNA: TGTGCCAGCAGTGAATGGGGGGAGGTTAAGGAAAAACTGTTTTTT. Looking up the rest from reference TRBV25-1 and TRBJ1-4 gives the full variable domain: EADIYQTPRYLVIGTGKKITLECSQTMGHDKMYWYQQDPGMELHLIHYSYGVNSTEKGDLSSESTVSRIRTEHFPLTLESARPSHTSQYLCASSEWGEVKEKLFFGSGTQLSVL.

The genes are TRBV7-9 and TRBJ1-2; D remains ambiguous. The V gene lost 1 base and the J gene lost 7 bases, with 13 bases spanning the gap. The CDR3 is 14 residues long. Germline V gene lookup returns CDR1 SEHNR and CDR2 FQNEAQ (reference sequence). CDR3 amino acids: CASSLEMRNAGYTF. CDR3 in DNA: TGTGCCAGCAGCTTAGAAATGCGAAACGCTGGCTACACCTTC.

This clone occurred once. The rearrangement uses TRBV7-3 and TRBJ2-3; 9 nucleotides agree with TRBD1. This CDR3 region has 15 residues. Germline CDR1 and CDR2: SGHTA and FQGTGA. Germline trimming cut 5 bases from V and 7 bases from J; bases unmatched to any gene: 10. CDR3 protein: CASSPDTDRGYTQYF. DNA of the CDR3: TGTGCCAGCAGCCCCGATACCGACAGGGGGTATACGCAGTATTTT.

The chain carries TRBV11-2 and TRBJ2-1, with 7 bases matching TRBD2. The CDR3 loop spans 17 amino acids. V dropped 5 bases and J dropped 6; count of bases not matched to a gene: 16. Looked up from germline, CDR1 is SGHAT and CDR2 is FQNNGV. CDR3 region: CASSPLWEGRDRNEQFF. The CDR3 DNA follows: TGTGCCAGCAGCCCCCTTTGGGAGGGGAGGGATCGCAATGAGCAGTTCTTC.

The gene calls are TRBV25-1 and TRBJ2-1, with 9 positions matching TRBD2. V gave up 5 bases and J gave up 0 bases; unmatched junction bases: 5. The CDR3 covers 16 residues. Germline-derived CDR1 and CDR2 are MGHDK and SYGVNS. The CDR3: CASSRRGGVSYNEQFF. CDR3 DNA sequence: TGTGCCAGCAGTCGGCGGGGGGGAGTCTCCTACAATGAGCAGTTCTTC. Full variable domain (outside the CDR3, taken from reference TRBV25-1 and TRBJ2-1): EADIYQTPRYLVIGTGKKITLECSQTMGHDKMYWYQQDPGMELHLIHYSYGVNSTEKGDLSSESTVSRIRTEHFPLTLESARPSHTSQYLCASSRRGGVSYNEQFFGPGTRLTVL.

This clone has just one count. The chain is built from TRBV7-3 and TRBJ1-2; TRBD1 is a possible D gene (6 bases). The CDR3 is 15 residues long. The V gene's germline CDR1 is SGHTA and CDR2 FQGTGA. Trimming removed 5 bases at V and 0 bases at J, with 13 bases between. Here the CDR3 reads CASSPGAGANYGYTF. The CDR3 nucleotides are TGTGCCAGCAGCCCAGGGGCAGGTGCTAACTATGGCTACACCTTC. The variable domain in full, completed from reference TRBV7-3 and TRBJ1-2, reads GAGVSQTPSNKVTEKGKYVELRCDPISGHTALYWYRQSLGQGPEFLIYFQGTGAADDSGLPNDRFFAVRPEGSVSTLKIQRTERGDSAVYLCASSPGAGANYGYTFGSGTRLTVV.

V usage is TRBV5-6 and J usage is TRBJ1-6; D is perhaps TRBD1 (5 bases). The CDR3 covers 14 residues. Trimming shortened V by 4 bases and J by 6 bases, and 11 bases separated the two germline ends. Germline V gene lookup returns CDR1 SGHDT and CDR2 YYEEEE. The CDR3 DNA is TGTGCCAGCAGCCTGTGGGACGGTAATTCACCCCTCCACTTT. It encodes CASSLWDGNSPLHF.

This chain connects TRBV7-3 to TRBJ2-7; perhaps TRBD1 as D (5 bases). The CDR3 runs to 14 residues. Trimming removed 5 bases from V and 3 bases from J, with 14 bases in between. Germline CDR1 and CDR2: SGHTA and FQGTGA. CDR3 residues: CASSPRQKNYEQYV. The CDR3 nucleotides are TGTGCCAGCAGCCCCAGACAGAAAAACTACGAGCAGTACGTC.

This clone appeared once. The genes are TRBV5-8 and TRBJ1-2; TRBD1 matches at 10 bases. From germline, CDR1 is SGHTS and CDR2 YDEGEE. CDR3 size: 16 residues. V lost 4 bases, J lost 6 bases, and 12 bases stayed unmatched. DNA of the CDR3: TGTGCCAGCAGCGTGGGACAGGGGCCTTATGGTGATGGCTACACCTTC. Amino acids: CASSVGQGPYGDGYTF.

The chain joins TRBV19 to TRBJ1-4; D unclear. The ends were cut back, 6 bases at V and 7 bases at J, with 9 bases in the middle. The CDR3 is made up of 12 amino acids. Germline CDR1 reads LNHDA; CDR2 reads SQIVND (reference sequence). The CDR3 region is CASSPAGEKLFF. The DNA of the CDR3 is TGTGCCAGTAGCCCGGCGGGTGAAAAACTGTTTTTT.

CDR3 bases: TGCGCCAGCAGCACGGATAGCGGGAACCAAGAGACCCAGTACTTC. This translates into CASSTDSGNQETQYF. V gene TRBV5-1 combines with J gene TRBJ2-5; 8 bases fit TRBD2. The CDR3 runs 15 residues. CDR1 and CDR2 from the germline V gene are SGHRS and YFSETQ. V lost 4 bases to trimming and J lost 0 bases; unmatched junction nucleotides: 5.

The gene calls are TRBV5-4 and TRBJ1-2; 9 bases line up with TRBD1. Trimming at V came to 2 bases and at J to 8 bases, leaving 7 bases not matched to a gene. Germline V gives CDR1 SGHNT, CDR2 YYREEE (reference sequence). The CDR3 is 14 residues long. The CDR3 spells CASSFADRGFGYTF. CDR3 DNA sequence: TGTGCCAGCAGCTTCGCGGACAGGGGATTCGGCTACACCTTC.

The gene calls are TRBV15 and TRBJ2-6; D ambiguous. Trimming stripped 0 bases from V and 0 bases from J, with 12 bases between. The CDR3 sequence is 18 residues long. Germline CDR1 is LNHNV and CDR2 is YYDKDF (reference sequence). The CDR3 region is CATSRDRAGSSGANVLTF. CDR3 coding DNA: TGTGCCACCAGCAGAGATAGGGCAGGCTCCTCTGGGGCCAACGTCCTGACTTTC.

As regards this clone: In the same sample, other DNA sequences code for this CDR3. CDR3 nucleotide sequence: TGTGCCAGCAGTTTAGGTCTCGCTGAAGCTTTCTTT. Protein product: CASSLGLAEAFF. The gene calls are TRBV28 and TRBJ1-1, with D uncertain. The CDR3 consists of 12 residues. Trimming shortened V by 2 bases and J by 6 bases, and 7 bases separated the two germline ends. Looked up from germline, CDR1 is MDHEN and CDR2 is SYDVKM.

The rearrangement joins TRBV20-1 to TRBJ2-1; D ambiguous. CDR3 length equals 11 residues. The V end lost 1 base, the J end lost 12 bases, and 10 bases lay between the germline ends. The germline V gene encodes CDR1 DFQATT and CDR2 SNEGSKA (reference sequence). CDR3 bases: TGCAGTGCTAGAGGACGCGAGTGGCAGTTCTTC. This translates into CSARGREWQFF.

This chain uses TRBV15 with TRBJ1-5, with D possibly matching TRBD1 (5 bases). V was pared by 5 bases and J by 6 bases, with 17 bases between. This CDR3 has 15 amino acids. CDR1 LNHNV and CDR2 YYDKDF come from the germline V gene (reference sequence). The CDR3 loop reads CATSREVGGGQPQHF. The CDR3 nucleotides read TGTGCCACCAGCCGCGAAGTGGGCGGGGGTCAGCCCCAGCATTTT.

The chain couples TRBV6-5 to TRBJ2-2, with TRBD1 matching 8 bases. Germline-derived CDR1 and CDR2 are MNHEY and SVGAGI. Unmatched junction bases numbered 4, after V lost 6 bases and J lost 1 base. This CDR3 has 15 residues. As DNA, the CDR3 is TGTGCCAGCAGAGCCGGGACAGGGAACACCGGGGAGCTGTTTTTT. Its translation: CASRAGTGNTGELFF.